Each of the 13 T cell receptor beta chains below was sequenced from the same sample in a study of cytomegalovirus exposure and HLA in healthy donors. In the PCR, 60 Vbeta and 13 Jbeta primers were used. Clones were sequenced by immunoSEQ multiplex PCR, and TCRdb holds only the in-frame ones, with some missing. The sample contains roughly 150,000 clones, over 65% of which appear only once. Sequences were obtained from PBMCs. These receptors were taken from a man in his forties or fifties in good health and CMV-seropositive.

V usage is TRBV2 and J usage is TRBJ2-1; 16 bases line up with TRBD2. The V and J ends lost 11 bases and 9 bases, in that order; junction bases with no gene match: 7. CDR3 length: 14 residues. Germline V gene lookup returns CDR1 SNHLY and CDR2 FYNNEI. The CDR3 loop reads CAGTSGRAATEQFF. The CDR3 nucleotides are TGTGCCGGGACTAGCGGGAGGGCCGCCACTGAGCAGTTCTTC.

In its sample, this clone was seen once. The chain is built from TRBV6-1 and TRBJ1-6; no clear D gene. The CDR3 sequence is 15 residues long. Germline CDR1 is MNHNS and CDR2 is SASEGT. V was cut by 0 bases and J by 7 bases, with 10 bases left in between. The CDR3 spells CASSEAARANSPLHF. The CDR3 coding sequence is TGTGCCAGCAGTGAAGCCGCTAGAGCGAATTCACCCCTCCACTTT.

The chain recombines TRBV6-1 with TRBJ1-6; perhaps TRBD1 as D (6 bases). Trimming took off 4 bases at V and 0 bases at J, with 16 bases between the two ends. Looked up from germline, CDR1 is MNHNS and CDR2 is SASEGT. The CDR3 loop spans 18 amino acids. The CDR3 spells CASSGGGRASSYNSPLHF. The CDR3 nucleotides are TGTGCCAGCAGTGGGGGGGGCCGAGCTAGCTCCTATAATTCACCCCTCCACTTT.

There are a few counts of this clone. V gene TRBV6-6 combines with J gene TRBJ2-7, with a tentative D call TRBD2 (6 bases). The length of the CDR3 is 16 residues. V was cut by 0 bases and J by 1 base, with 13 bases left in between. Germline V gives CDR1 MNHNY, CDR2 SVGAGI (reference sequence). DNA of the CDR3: TGTGCCAGCAGTTACTCAAGGGAGGCCAATTCCTACGAGCAGTACTTC. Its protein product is CASSYSREANSYEQYF.

CDR3: CASSTTAVETQYF. Written as DNA, the CDR3 is TGTGCCAGCTCAACAACCGCGGTAGAGACCCAGTACTTC. V gene TRBV18 combines with J gene TRBJ2-5; D ambiguous. The V gene lost 5 bases and the J gene lost 4 bases, with 11 bases spanning the gap. CDR1 is KGHSH, CDR2 LQKENI, per germline. The CDR3 is made up of 13 amino acids.

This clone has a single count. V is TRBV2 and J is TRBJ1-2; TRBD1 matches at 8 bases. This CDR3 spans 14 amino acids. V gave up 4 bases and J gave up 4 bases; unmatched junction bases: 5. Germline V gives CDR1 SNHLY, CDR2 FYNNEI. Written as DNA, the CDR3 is TGTGCCAGCAGTGGGGACAGGCAGTCCTATGGCTACACCTTC. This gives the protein CASSGDRQSYGYTF.

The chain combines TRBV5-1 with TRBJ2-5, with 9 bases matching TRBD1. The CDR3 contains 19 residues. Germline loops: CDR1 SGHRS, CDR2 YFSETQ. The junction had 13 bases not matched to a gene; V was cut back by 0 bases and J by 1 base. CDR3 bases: TGCGCCAGCAGCTTGGCCGTACGGGACAGGGAACCTTCCCAAGAGACCCAGTACTTC. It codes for CASSLAVRDREPSQETQYF.

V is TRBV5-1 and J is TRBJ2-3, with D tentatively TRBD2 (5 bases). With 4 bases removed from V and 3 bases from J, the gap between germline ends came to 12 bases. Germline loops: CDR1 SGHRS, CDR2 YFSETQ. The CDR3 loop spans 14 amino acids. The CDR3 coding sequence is TGCGCCAGCAGCATATCCCCGGGAACAGATACGCAGTATTTT. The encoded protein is CASSISPGTDTQYF.

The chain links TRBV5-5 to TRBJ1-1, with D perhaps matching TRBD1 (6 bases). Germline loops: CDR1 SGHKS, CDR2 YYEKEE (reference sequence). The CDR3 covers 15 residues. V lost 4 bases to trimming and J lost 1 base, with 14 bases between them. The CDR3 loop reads CASSQGRQENTEAFF. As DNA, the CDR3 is TGTGCCAGCAGCCAAGGACGACAGGAGAACACTGAAGCTTTCTTT.

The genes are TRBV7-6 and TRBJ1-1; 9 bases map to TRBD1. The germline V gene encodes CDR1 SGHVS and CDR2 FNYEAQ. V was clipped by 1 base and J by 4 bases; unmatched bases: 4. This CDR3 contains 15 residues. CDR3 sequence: CASSLGTGASTEAFF. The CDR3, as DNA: TGTGCCAGCAGCTTAGGGACAGGGGCGAGCACTGAAGCTTTCTTT.

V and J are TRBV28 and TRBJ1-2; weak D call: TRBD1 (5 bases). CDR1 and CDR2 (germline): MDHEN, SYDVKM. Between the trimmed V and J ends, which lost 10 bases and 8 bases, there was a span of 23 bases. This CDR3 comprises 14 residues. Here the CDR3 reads CATQDTARIRGYTF. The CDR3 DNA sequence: TGTGCCACCCAGGACACAGCCCGGATCAGGGGCTACACCTTC.

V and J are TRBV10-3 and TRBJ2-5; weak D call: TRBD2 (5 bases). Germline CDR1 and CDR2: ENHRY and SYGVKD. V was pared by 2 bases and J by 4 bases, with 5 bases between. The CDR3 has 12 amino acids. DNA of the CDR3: TGTGCCATCAGTGAGGGACTAGAGACCCAGTACTTC. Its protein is CAISEGLETQYF.

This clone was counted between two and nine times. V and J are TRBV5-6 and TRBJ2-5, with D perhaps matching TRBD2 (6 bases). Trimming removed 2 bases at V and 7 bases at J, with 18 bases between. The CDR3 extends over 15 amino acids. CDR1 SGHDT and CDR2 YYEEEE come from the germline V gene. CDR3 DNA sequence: TGTGCCAGCAGCTTTGGTGGAGGGCGGGGTGGGACCCAGTACTTC. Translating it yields CASSFGGGRGGTQYF.